Below, 5 T cell receptor beta chains from the same sample are listed, as sequenced in a study of type 1 and type 2 diabetes patients. PCR was run on genomic DNA. The TCR beta CDR3 region was amplified using 30 forward and 13 reverse primers. TCRdb used MiXCR to reprocess the multiplex PCR reads, holding one entry per CDR3 protein. This table has fewer than 350,000 distinct CDR3 sequences, more than 45% appearing once. Sequenced material: peripheral blood mononuclear cells (PBMCs). Receptors originate from a man aged 18 to 30 with type 2 diabetes.

The chain links TRBV7-2 to TRBJ2-3; 7 bases map to TRBD2. This CDR3 is 16 amino acids long. CDR1 and CDR2 (germline): SGHTA, FQGNSA. The trim removed 5 bases at V and 2 bases at J, leaving 10 bases unmatched. The chain's CDR3 is CASSQAPGTNTDTQYF. In DNA form, the CDR3 reads TGTGCCAGCAGCCAAGCCCCCGGGACTAACACAGATACGCAGTATTTT. The entire variable domain, with the rest obtained from reference TRBV7-2 and TRBJ2-3, is as follows: GAGVSQSPSNKVTEKGKDVELRCDPISGHTALYWYRQSLGQGLEFLIYFQGNSAPDKSGLPSDRFSAERTGGSVSTLTIQRTQQEDSAVYLCASSQAPGTNTDTQYFGPGTRLTVL.

CDR3 loop: CASRDRYSNQPQHF. CDR3 DNA: TGTGCCAGCAGAGACAGGTATAGCAATCAGCCCCAGCATTTT. The rearrangement joins TRBV6-6 to TRBJ1-5, with TRBD1 as a possible D gene (6 bases). V was cut by 6 bases and J by 0 bases, with 9 bases left in between. The germline V gene encodes CDR1 MNHNY and CDR2 SVGAGI (reference sequence). CDR3 size: 14 residues.

The chain carries TRBV3-1 and TRBJ1-1, with 8 bases that match TRBD1. Losses at the gene ends were 2 bases for V and 4 bases for J; bases not matched to a gene: 6. Germline CDR1 reads LGHDT; CDR2 reads YNNKEL (reference sequence). The CDR3 covers 15 residues. CDR3 region: CASSQLPTGGTEAFF. CDR3 DNA: TGTGCCAGCAGCCAACTTCCCACAGGGGGCACTGAAGCTTTCTTT. Based on the CDR3 plus reference TRBV3-1 and TRBJ1-1, the full variable domain is DTAVSQTPKYLVTQMGNDKSIKCEQNLGHDTMYWYKQDSKKFLKIMFSYNNKELIINETVPNRFSPKSPDKAHLNLHINSLELGDSAVYFCASSQLPTGGTEAFFGQGTRLTVV.

V is TRBV6-5 and J is TRBJ1-2; no clear D gene. The germline V gene encodes CDR1 MNHEY and CDR2 SVGAGI. The CDR3 consists of 12 residues. The V end was cut by 10 bases, the J end by 7 bases, with 16 bases between. This CDR3 is CAINTLRAGYTF. The DNA for the CDR3 is TGTGCCATCAATACTTTACGGGCTGGCTACACCTTC.

This clonotype was seen only a few times. The V gene is TRBV6-6, the J gene TRBJ2-3; 8 bases agree with TRBD1. The germline gives CDR1 MNHNY, CDR2 SVGAGI (reference sequence). The CDR3 consists of 14 residues. Unmatched junction bases numbered 4, after V lost 8 bases and J lost 0 bases. The CDR3 region is CASGQGHSTDTQYF. The CDR3 DNA follows: TGTGCCAGCGGACAGGGCCATAGCACAGATACGCAGTATTTT.